Each of the 20 T cell receptor beta chains below was sequenced from the same sample in a study of tissue T cells after allogeneic stem cell transplantation (dated by TCRdb to about 2022). The library was built by means of the immunoSEQ multiplex PCR assay. In TCRdb, the immuneACCESS table is reduced to in-frame sequences with V and J assigned. These tables do not hold every clone; where another copy was compared, an unresolved V gene accounts for under half, and the others remain unexplained. This sample has 3,000 to 4,000 clones in its table, and approximately 45% of those were observed once. Jointly, the top ten make up over 25% of the sample. The meaning of the sample's time point label: mouse harvest day 14 after allogeneic transplant. Each mouse graft consisted of 10^7 T-cell-depleted bone marrow cells plus 10^6 splenic CD5+ T cells and was given by tail vein injection. The sequenced material came from gut tissue. These receptors were taken from a female BALB/c mouse given C57BL/6 T cells with graft-versus-host disease after an allogeneic hematopoietic cell transplant.

This clone has more than one count but fewer than ten. Mouse names are used for the genes. The CDR3 end is not reached by the read, which stops 1 residue before it; the germline J gene fills it in. V is TRBV23 and J is TRBJ1-1. This CDR3 has 13 amino acids. The germline V gene encodes CDR1 KGHTA and CDR2 FQNQQP. The CDR3 here is CSSSQTLNTEVFF. Partial CDR3 DNA: TGCTCCAGCAGTCAAACACTAAACACAGAAGTCTTC.

By sample fraction, this clone is large. Mouse names are used for the genes. The read ends 1 residue before the CDR3 terminus; that terminus is restored from the germline J gene. J is TRBJ2-7 and V is TRBV5, with 10 bases lining up with TRBD2. Germline values: CDR1 LGHNA, CDR2 YNLKQL (reference sequence). The J segment lost 4 bases and the V segment lost 4 bases, leaving 4 bases of the junction unmatched. This CDR3 contains 14 residues. CDR3 loop: CASSPGLGVYEQYF. The covered CDR3 bases are TGTGCCAGCAGCCCCGGACTGGGGGTTTATGAACAGTAC.

Regarding this clone: At one boundary the junction diverges from the germline segment, which might be a read error. These gene names are mouse names. The CDR3 spells CPSSSTVNQPPLF. CDR3 bases read: TGTCCCAGCAGCTCAACAGTCAACCAGCCTCCGCTT. The genes are TRBV4 and TRBJ1-5; D is undetermined. The read finishes 1 residue shy of the CDR3 end, and the germline J gene is used to complete it. The CDR3 runs 13 residues. Germline V lookup: CDR1 LGHDT, CDR2 YNNKQL (reference sequence).

For this clone: Here the gene names and germline are mouse. Read data end 1 residue before the CDR3 end; the end is taken from the germline J gene. This chain uses TRBV23 with TRBJ2-5; TRBD1 is taken as the D call from the table, unchecked against the DNA. This CDR3 is 15 amino acids long. Germline CDR1 KGHTA, CDR2 FQNQQP. The CDR3 region is CSSSQSQGGQDTQYF. CDR3 bases read: TGCTCCAGCAGTCAATCTCAGGGAGGCCAAGACACCCAGTAC.

As for this clone: Gene names follow the mouse nomenclature. Coverage ceases 1 residue before the CDR3 finishes, and the germline J gene fills in the end. This sequence joins TRBV4 and TRBJ2-5, with 8 bases lining up with TRBD2. The length of the CDR3 is 16 residues. From germline, CDR1 is LGHDT and CDR2 YNNKQL (reference sequence). V dropped 5 bases and J dropped 2; count of bases not matched to a gene: 9. CDR3 DNA (partial): TGTGCCAGCAGCCCTCGGGGTGGGGGGGTCCAAGACACCCAGTAC. It codes for CASSPRGGGVQDTQY. The complete CDR3 reads CASSPRGGGVQDTQYF.

Points on this clone: Germline and genes here are mouse. The read comes to an end 1 residue before the CDR3 does, leaving the germline J gene to fill in the end. The chain uses TRBV19 and TRBJ2-5; 7 positions agree with TRBD1. The CDR3 has 13 amino acids. V lost 5 bases to trimming and J lost 6 bases; unmatched junction nucleotides: 6. Germline values: CDR1 FNHDT, CDR2 SITEND (reference sequence). The chain's CDR3 is CASSTGVGDTQYF. The covered CDR3 bases are TGTGCCAGCAGCACAGGGGTGGGGGACACCCAGTAC.

Sample share makes this clone medium-sized (0.01 to 0.1%). Gene names are the mouse ones. Read data end 1 residue before the CDR3 end; the end is taken from the germline J gene. The chain combines TRBV2 with TRBJ2-7, with unresolved D. Germline assignment: CDR1 LGHNA and CDR2 YSYQKL. The V and J ends lost 0 bases and 0 bases respectively, with 3 bases between them. The length of the CDR3 is 13 residues. The DNA read from the CDR3 is TGTGCCAGCAGCCAAGACATCTCCTATGAACAGTAC. It translates to CASSQDISYEQY. The entire CDR3 is CASSQDISYEQYF.

Details on this clone: Each gene name is a mouse one. The DNA ends 1 residue before the CDR3 does, and the rest of the CDR3 is filled in from the germline J gene. The V gene is TRBV13-3, the J gene TRBJ2-5; D is ambiguous. Trimming removed 2 bases at V and 1 base at J, with 5 bases between. The CDR3 runs to 13 residues. From germline, CDR1 is NNHDY and CDR2 SYVADS. CDR3 loop: CASSDLDQDTQYF. The covered CDR3 bases are TGTGCCAGCAGTGACCTGGACCAAGACACCCAGTAC.

In the case of this clone: Gene names refer to mouse genes. CDR3 sequence reads: CASSSPGFEQFF. Incomplete CDR3 DNA: TGTGCTAGCAGTTCACCGGGATTTGAGCAGTTC. This chain joins TRBV29 and TRBJ2-1, with no clear D. Read data end 1 residue before the CDR3 end; the end is taken from the germline J gene. The V end was cut by 4 bases, the J end by 9 bases, with 10 bases between. Germline V gene sequence: CDR1 MSHET, CDR2 SYDVDS. The CDR3 runs to 12 residues.

Concerning this clone itself: The gene symbols are mouse symbols. The CDR3 end lies 1 residue beyond the end of the read and is filled in from the germline J gene. J is TRBJ2-5 and V is TRBV31; D might be TRBD1 (5 bases). Trimming stripped 1 base from V and 0 bases from J, with 8 bases between. This CDR3 has 14 amino acids. The germline V gene encodes CDR1 GKSSPN and CDR2 SITVG. CDR3 region: CAWSPDSNQDTQYF. The part of the CDR3 DNA that was read is TGTGCCTGGAGTCCCGACAGTAACCAAGACACCCAGTAC. The entire variable domain, with the rest obtained from reference TRBV31 and TRBJ2-5, is as follows: AQTIHQWPVAEIKAVGSPLSLGCTIKGKSSPNLYWYWQATGGTLQQLFYSITVGQVESVVQLNLSASRPKDDQFILSTEKLLLSHSGFYLCAWSPDSNQDTQYFGPGTRLLVL.

As to this clone: Gene names are mouse gene names. Coverage ceases 1 residue before the CDR3 finishes, and the germline J gene fills in the end. The V call is TRBV23, the J call TRBJ2-2; TRBD1 reflects the table's D call only, with no check against the DNA. CDR1 and CDR2 (germline): KGHTA, FQNQQP. The CDR3 is made up of 14 amino acids. This chain's CDR3 is CSSSRTTNTGQLYF. The part of the CDR3 DNA that was read is TGCTCCAGCAGTCGGACAACAAACACCGGGCAGCTCTAC.

With regard to this clone: The genes are named according to mouse. The read gets to within 1 residue of the CDR3 end, and the germline J gene fills in the rest. This chain uses TRBV26 with TRBJ2-3; 8 nucleotides line up with TRBD1. The germline V gene has CDR1 KGHPV and CDR2 FQNQEV (reference sequence). Trimming cost V 3 bases and J 4 bases; bases outside gene matches: 3. This CDR3 contains 14 residues. The CDR3 bases that were read are TGTGCCAGCAGTCTCTCAGGGGGCCCAGAAACGCTGTAT. This codes for CASSLSGGPETLY. The whole CDR3 reads CASSLSGGPETLYF.

To note about this clone: All gene names here are mouse names. The read stops 1 residue short of the end of the CDR3; the missing end is completed from the germline J gene. The genes are TRBV26 and TRBJ2-3; no clear D gene. The CDR3 spans 14 residues. The V gene's germline CDR1 is KGHPV and CDR2 FQNQEV (reference sequence). V lost 4 bases, J lost 0 bases, and 8 bases lay in between. The covered CDR3 bases are TGTGCCAGCAGTCGACAACCTAGTGCAGAAACGCTGTAT. It encodes CASSRQPSAETLY. Given in full, the CDR3 is CASSRQPSAETLYF.

In this sample, this clone turned up a few times. Genes and germline come from the mouse. The read falls 1 residue short of the CDR3 end, and the missing part is taken from the germline J gene. V gene TRBV1 combines with J gene TRBJ2-2; 9 bases align to TRBD1. J was trimmed by 4 bases and V by 3 bases; bases with no gene match: 3. Per the germline V gene, CDR1 is NSQYPW and CDR2 is LRSPGD (reference sequence). The CDR3 covers 15 residues. The CDR3 spells CTCSARDRVTGQLYF. CDR3 bases read: TGCACCTGCAGTGCCCGGGACAGGGTCACCGGGCAGCTCTAC.

With regard to this clone: Gene names refer to mouse genes. Read sequence stops 1 residue before the CDR3 end, and the germline J gene provides the missing end. This chain uses TRBV12-2 with TRBJ2-3; D is unclear. The V gene's germline CDR1 is SGHLS and CDR2 HYDKME. This CDR3 is built from 14 residues. V was pared by 0 bases and J by 0 bases, with 6 bases between. The sequenced CDR3 bases are TGTGCCAGCTCTCTCCCAACTAGTGCAGAAACGCTGTAT. This translates into CASSLPTSAETLY. The CDR3 reads in full as CASSLPTSAETLYF.

On this clone itself: Gene names follow the mouse nomenclature. The read finishes 1 residue shy of the CDR3 end, and the germline J gene is used to complete it. The V and J genes are TRBV26 and TRBJ1-6; D unresolved. TRBJ1-6 is reported as an ORF; its role is uncertain. Germline V gene lookup returns CDR1 KGHPV and CDR2 FQNQEV (reference sequence). The length of the CDR3 is 13 residues. The V gene lost 2 bases and the J gene lost 7 bases, with 6 bases spanning the gap. CDR3 residues: CASSLRQNSPLYF. The sequenced part of the CDR3 DNA is TGTGCCAGCAGTCTGAGACAAAATTCGCCCCTCTAC.

In this sample, this clone turned up a few times. Germline and genes here are mouse. The read stops 1 residue short of the end of the CDR3; the missing end is completed from the germline J gene. This rearrangement joins TRBV13-3 to TRBJ1-1; no definite D call. This CDR3 has 12 residues. Trimming took off 2 bases at V and 0 bases at J, with 2 bases between the two ends. CDR1 and CDR2 (germline): NNHDY, SYVADS. Partial CDR3 DNA: TGTGCCAGCAGTGAAACAAACACAGAAGTCTTC. Protein: CASSETNTEVF. The whole CDR3 reads CASSETNTEVFF.

This clone turned up a few times. The listed genes are named as in mouse. The read stops 1 residue short of the end of the CDR3; the missing end is completed from the germline J gene. This sequence joins TRBV23 and TRBJ2-4; the table calls TRBD1, which could not be checked here. The CDR3 extends over 15 amino acids. In germline, CDR1 is KGHTA, CDR2 FQNQQP. The CDR3 DNA, read in part, is TGCTCCAGCAGCCCACAGGGGGCAAGTCAAAACACCTTGTAC. It specifies CSSSPQGASQNTLY. From start to end, the CDR3 is CSSSPQGASQNTLYF.

For this clone: The gene names given are mouse names. The missing CDR3 end, 1 residue past where the read stops, is filled in from the germline J gene. The chain joins TRBV13-3 to TRBJ2-7; a weak D match, TRBD2 (6 bases). Trimming left V 6 bases short and J 3 bases short, with 13 bases between. Germline-derived CDR1 and CDR2 are NNHDY and SYVADS. This CDR3 spans 13 amino acids. CDR3 residues: CASTPLGHYEQYF. Partial CDR3 DNA: TGTGCCAGCACCCCTCTGGGGCACTATGAACAGTAC.

A remark on this clone: The genes and germline here are from mouse. The read finishes 1 residue shy of the CDR3 end, and the germline J gene is used to complete it. The chain carries TRBV3 and TRBJ2-5; 10 positions match TRBD2. The CDR3 is made up of 13 amino acids. V lost 5 bases and J lost 6; bases outside the gene matches: 2. Germline V lookup: CDR1 SNHLY, CDR2 FYNGKV (reference sequence). The CDR3 sequence: CASSLLGGDTQYF. The sequenced CDR3 bases are TGTGCCAGCAGCCTACTGGGGGGGGACACCCAGTAC.